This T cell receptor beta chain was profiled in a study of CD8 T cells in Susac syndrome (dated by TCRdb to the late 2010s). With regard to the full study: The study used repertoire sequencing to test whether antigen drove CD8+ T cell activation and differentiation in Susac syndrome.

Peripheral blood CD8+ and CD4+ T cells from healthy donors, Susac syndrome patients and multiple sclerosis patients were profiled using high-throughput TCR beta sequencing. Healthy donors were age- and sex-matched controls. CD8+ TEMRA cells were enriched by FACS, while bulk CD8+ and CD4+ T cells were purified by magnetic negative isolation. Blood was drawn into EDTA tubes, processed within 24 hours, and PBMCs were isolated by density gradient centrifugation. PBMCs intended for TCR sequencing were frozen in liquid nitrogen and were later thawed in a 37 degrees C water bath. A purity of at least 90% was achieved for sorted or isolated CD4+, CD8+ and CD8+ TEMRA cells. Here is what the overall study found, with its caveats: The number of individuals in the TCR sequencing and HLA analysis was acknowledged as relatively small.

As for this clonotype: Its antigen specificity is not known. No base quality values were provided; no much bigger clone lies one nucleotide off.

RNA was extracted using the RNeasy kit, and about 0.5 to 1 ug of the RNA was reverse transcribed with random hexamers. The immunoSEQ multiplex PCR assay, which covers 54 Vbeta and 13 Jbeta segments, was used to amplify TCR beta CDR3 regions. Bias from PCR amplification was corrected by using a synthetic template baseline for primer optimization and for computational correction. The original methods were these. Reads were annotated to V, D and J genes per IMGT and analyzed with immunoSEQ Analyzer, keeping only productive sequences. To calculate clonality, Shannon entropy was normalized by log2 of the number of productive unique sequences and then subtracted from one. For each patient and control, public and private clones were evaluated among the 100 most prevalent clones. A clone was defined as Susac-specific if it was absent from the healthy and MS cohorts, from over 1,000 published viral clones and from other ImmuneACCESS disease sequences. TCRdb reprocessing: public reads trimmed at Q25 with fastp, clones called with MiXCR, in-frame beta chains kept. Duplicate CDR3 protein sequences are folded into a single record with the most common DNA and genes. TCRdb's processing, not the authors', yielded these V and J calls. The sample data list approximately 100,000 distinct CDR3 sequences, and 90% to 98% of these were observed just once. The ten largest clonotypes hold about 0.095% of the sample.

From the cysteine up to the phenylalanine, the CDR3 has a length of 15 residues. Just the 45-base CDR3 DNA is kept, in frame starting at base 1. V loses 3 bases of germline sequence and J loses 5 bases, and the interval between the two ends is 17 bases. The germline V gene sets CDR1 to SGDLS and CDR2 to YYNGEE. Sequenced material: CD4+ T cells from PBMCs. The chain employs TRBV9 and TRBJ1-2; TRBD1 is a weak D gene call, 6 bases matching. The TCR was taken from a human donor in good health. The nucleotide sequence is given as TGTGCCAGCAGCGCCTCTCCCCGGGACACGTATGGCTACACCTTC. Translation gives CASSASPRDTYGYTF.